This T cell receptor beta chain emerged from a study of blood T cell repertoires in COVID-19. Germline CDR1 and CDR2: MGHDK and SYGVNS. Trimming shortened V by 1 base and J by 2 bases, and 12 bases separated the two germline ends. This CDR3 has 17 residues. Clones were read by immunoSEQ multiplex PCR, and TCRdb kept only the in-frame ones, dropping some. The profile shows 45,000 to 50,000 clones, 80% to 90% of them singletons. This TCR came from an elderly woman with COVID-19, enrolled during active disease. The chain uses TRBV25-1 and TRBJ1-6, with D hard to call. Material: peripheral blood. The CDR3 coding sequence is TGTGCCAGCAGTGAATGGGTGGAGGGTACCTATAATTCACCCCTCCACTTT. Encoded protein: CASSEWVEGTYNSPLHF.